Described below is a single T cell receptor beta chain sequence and its context. This CDR3 is 16 amino acids long. Trimming left V 4 bases short and J 0 bases short, with 13 bases between. Germline values: CDR1 MGHDK, CDR2 SYGVNS. These data belong to a study of cytomegalovirus exposure and HLA in healthy donors. 60 Vbeta and 13 Jbeta primers were used in PCR. The method was immunoSEQ multiplex PCR; TCRdb's version includes in-frame clones alone and lacks a portion of them. The sample lists about 190,000 clones; more than 70% were seen once. V and J are TRBV25-1 and TRBJ2-1; D unclear. Sequencing was carried out using PBMCs. The TCR originated in a young man in good health and CMV-seropositive. CDR3 coding DNA: TGTGCCAGCAGTGTGTTCACTTCTGTCTCCTACAATGAGCAGTTCTTC. This gives the protein CASSVFTSVSYNEQFF.